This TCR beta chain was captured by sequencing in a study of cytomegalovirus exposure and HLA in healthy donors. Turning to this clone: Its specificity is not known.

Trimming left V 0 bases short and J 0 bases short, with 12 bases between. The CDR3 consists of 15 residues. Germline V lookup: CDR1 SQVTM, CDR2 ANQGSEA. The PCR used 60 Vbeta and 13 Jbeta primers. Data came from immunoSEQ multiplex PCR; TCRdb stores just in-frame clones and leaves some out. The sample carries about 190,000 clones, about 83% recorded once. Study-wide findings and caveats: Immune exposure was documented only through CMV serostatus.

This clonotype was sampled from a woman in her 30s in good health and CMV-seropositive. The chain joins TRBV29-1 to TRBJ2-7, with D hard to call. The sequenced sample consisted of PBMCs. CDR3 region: CSVEENRVDSYEQYF. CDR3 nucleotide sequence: TGCAGCGTTGAAGAGAACCGGGTCGACTCCTACGAGCAGTACTTC.